The rows below give T cell receptor beta chains drawn from one sample of a study of beta chain features in type 1 diabetes. Libraries were prepared by immunoSEQ multiplex PCR; TCRdb keeps only in-frame clonotypes and omits some of them. The table lists 140,000 or so clones, about 8.7% of them singletons. Input material: central memory CD4+ T cells from blood. All receptors come from a man between 18 and 35 years old in good health. CDR3s include the opening cysteine and the closing phenylalanine or tryptophan. The order of the fields is V gene, clone size, D gene, J gene, CDR3 length, CDR3 protein, CDR3 DNA. D genes are given only for firm matches. Size is stated for part of the rows, as once, few or many counts, or as a class when the clone is expanded.

v_call: TRBV29-1
clone_size: few
d_call: NA
j_call: TRBJ1-4
cdr3_length: 17
cdr3_aa: CSAFKRGLEGSPEKLFF
cdr3_nt: TGCAGCGCCTTTAAAAGGGGACTCGAGGGAAGTCCTGAAAAACTGTTTTTT

v_call: TRBV7-2
clone_size: few
d_call: NA
j_call: TRBJ2-5
cdr3_length: 14
cdr3_aa: CASSTTTAQETQYF
cdr3_nt: TGTGCCAGCAGCACAACGACAGCCCAAGAGACCCAGTACTTC

v_call: TRBV7-2
clone_size: few
d_call: TRBD1
j_call: TRBJ2-7
cdr3_length: 14
cdr3_aa: CASSSRTGGSEQYF
cdr3_nt: TGTGCCAGCAGCTCCCGGACAGGGGGCTCCGAGCAGTACTTC

v_call: TRBV2
clone_size: NA
d_call: TRBD1
j_call: TRBJ1-1
cdr3_length: 12
cdr3_aa: CASTNRGAEAFF
cdr3_nt: TGTGCCAGCACAAACAGGGGCGCTGAAGCTTTCTTT

v_call: TRBV7-6
clone_size: few
d_call: TRBD2
j_call: TRBJ2-2
cdr3_length: 17
cdr3_aa: CASSEHAAGVTWGELFF
cdr3_nt: TGTGCCAGCAGCGAACACGCAGCGGGGGTAACGTGGGGGGAGCTGTTTTTT

v_call: TRBV7-2
clone_size: NA
d_call: NA
j_call: TRBJ2-5
cdr3_length: 13
cdr3_aa: CASERGAQETQYF
cdr3_nt: TGTGCCTCGGAACGGGGGGCCCAAGAGACCCAGTACTTC

v_call: TRBV4-1
clone_size: few
d_call: TRBD1
j_call: TRBJ2-5
cdr3_length: 17
cdr3_aa: CASSQGGDRGHRETQYF
cdr3_nt: TGCGCCAGCAGCCAAGGAGGGGACAGGGGGCACCGGGAGACCCAGTACTTC

v_call: TRBV7-2
clone_size: few
d_call: NA
j_call: TRBJ2-1
cdr3_length: 13
cdr3_aa: CASSHLGANEQFF
cdr3_nt: TGTGCCAGCAGCCACTTGGGAGCAAATGAGCAGTTCTTC

v_call: TRBV19
clone_size: NA
d_call: TRBD1
j_call: TRBJ1-6
cdr3_length: 15
cdr3_aa: CASSAQGAIGSPLHF
cdr3_nt: TGTGCCAGTAGTGCACAGGGGGCGATTGGTTCACCCCTCCACTTT

v_call: TRBV5-1
clone_size: NA
d_call: TRBD1
j_call: TRBJ2-5
cdr3_length: 14
cdr3_aa: CASSGGQGAQTQYF
cdr3_nt: TGCGCCAGCAGCGGGGGACAGGGGGCTCAGACCCAGTACTTC

v_call: TRBV19
clone_size: NA
d_call: TRBD1
j_call: TRBJ2-7
cdr3_length: 15
cdr3_aa: CASRDSGTATYEQYF
cdr3_nt: TGTGCCAGTAGAGATTCCGGGACAGCGACCTACGAGCAGTACTTC

v_call: TRBV19
clone_size: few
d_call: NA
j_call: TRBJ2-7
cdr3_length: 12
cdr3_aa: CASSMHGGEQYF
cdr3_nt: TGTGCCAGTAGTATGCACGGGGGCGAGCAGTACTTC

v_call: TRBV29-1
clone_size: NA
d_call: TRBD2
j_call: TRBJ2-7
cdr3_length: 15
cdr3_aa: CSVERSGGFKREQYF
cdr3_nt: TGCAGCGTTGAACGAAGCGGGGGCTTTAAACGCGAGCAGTACTTC

v_call: TRBV19
clone_size: NA
d_call: TRBD1
j_call: TRBJ2-1
cdr3_length: 15
cdr3_aa: CASSMIGQGNNEQFF
cdr3_nt: TGTGCCAGTAGTATGATAGGACAGGGTAACAATGAGCAGTTCTTC

v_call: TRBV29-1
clone_size: NA
d_call: NA
j_call: TRBJ2-2
cdr3_length: 14
cdr3_aa: CSVDSFMNTGELFF
cdr3_nt: TGCAGCGTCGACAGCTTCATGAACACCGGGGAGCTGTTTTTT

v_call: TRBV7-2
clone_size: NA
d_call: TRBD2
j_call: TRBJ2-5
cdr3_length: 15
cdr3_aa: CASSPRGGDLETQYF
cdr3_nt: TGTGCCAGCAGCCCCCGGGGAGGGGATTTAGAGACCCAGTACTTC

v_call: TRBV2
clone_size: NA
d_call: TRBD2
j_call: TRBJ2-3
cdr3_length: 15
cdr3_aa: CASSATSGGADTQYF
cdr3_nt: TGTGCCAGCAGCGCTACTAGCGGGGGGGCAGATACGCAGTATTTT

v_call: TRBV27
clone_size: few
d_call: TRBD2
j_call: TRBJ2-1
cdr3_length: 16
cdr3_aa: CASSWKWTSSYNEQFF
cdr3_nt: TGTGCCAGCAGTTGGAAGTGGACTAGCAGTTACAATGAGCAGTTCTTC

v_call: TRBV15
clone_size: NA
d_call: NA
j_call: TRBJ2-5
cdr3_length: 13
cdr3_aa: CATSYRREETQYF
cdr3_nt: TGTGCCACCAGTTATAGGAGGGAAGAGACCCAGTACTTC

v_call: TRBV5-1
clone_size: few
d_call: TRBD2
j_call: TRBJ2-1
cdr3_length: 16
cdr3_aa: CASSLTSGGKYNEQFF
cdr3_nt: TGCGCCAGCAGCTTGACTAGCGGGGGGAAGTACAATGAGCAGTTCTTC

v_call: TRBV7-2
clone_size: few
d_call: NA
j_call: TRBJ2-1
cdr3_length: 16
cdr3_aa: CASRSMQGHSYNEQFF
cdr3_nt: TGTGCCAGCAGGTCGATGCAGGGACACTCCTACAATGAGCAGTTCTTC

v_call: TRBV5-4
clone_size: few
d_call: NA
j_call: TRBJ1-2
cdr3_length: 14
cdr3_aa: CASTRRQNNYGYTF
cdr3_nt: TGTGCCAGCACCCGGAGGCAGAACAACTATGGCTACACCTTC

v_call: TRBV4-3
clone_size: NA
d_call: NA
j_call: TRBJ2-1
cdr3_length: 17
cdr3_aa: CASSQGLQGGPYNEQFF
cdr3_nt: TGCGCCAGCAGCCAAGGTCTCCAGGGGGGACCCTACAATGAGCAGTTCTTC

v_call: TRBV9
clone_size: NA
d_call: TRBD2
j_call: TRBJ2-3
cdr3_length: 16
cdr3_aa: CASSVGGSGGTDTQYF
cdr3_nt: TGTGCCAGCAGCGTAGGCGGTAGCGGGGGTACAGATACGCAGTATTTT

v_call: TRBV18
clone_size: few
d_call: NA
j_call: TRBJ2-5
cdr3_length: 13
cdr3_aa: CASSPPIGETQYF
cdr3_nt: TGTGCCAGCTCACCACCGATCGGGGAGACCCAGTACTTC

v_call: TRBV5-1
clone_size: many
d_call: TRBD1
j_call: TRBJ2-1
cdr3_length: 13
cdr3_aa: CASREGQGNEQFF
cdr3_nt: TGCGCCAGCAGGGAGGGACAGGGGAATGAGCAGTTCTTC

v_call: TRBV5-1
clone_size: few
d_call: TRBD1
j_call: TRBJ1-4
cdr3_length: 15
cdr3_aa: CASRTGTGLTEKLFF
cdr3_nt: TGCGCCAGCCGGACCGGGACAGGGTTAACTGAAAAACTGTTTTTT

v_call: TRBV9
clone_size: NA
d_call: NA
j_call: TRBJ2-2
cdr3_length: 16
cdr3_aa: CASSVETSQNTGELFF
cdr3_nt: TGTGCCAGCAGCGTAGAAACTAGCCAGAACACCGGGGAGCTGTTTTTT

v_call: TRBV7-2
clone_size: NA
d_call: NA
j_call: TRBJ2-3
cdr3_length: 18
cdr3_aa: CASSFLAPGRGSTDTQYF
cdr3_nt: TGTGCCAGCAGCTTCCTAGCCCCTGGGAGGGGGAGCACAGATACGCAGTATTTT

v_call: TRBV15
clone_size: few
d_call: NA
j_call: TRBJ2-7
cdr3_length: 14
cdr3_aa: CATSRDRNSYEQYF
cdr3_nt: TGTGCCACCAGCAGAGACAGGAACTCCTACGAGCAGTACTTC

v_call: TRBV30
clone_size: NA
d_call: TRBD1
j_call: TRBJ2-7
cdr3_length: 15
cdr3_aa: CAWDEVGQGAIEQYF
cdr3_nt: TGTGCCTGGGATGAAGTGGGACAGGGGGCGATCGAGCAGTACTTC

v_call: TRBV27
clone_size: few
d_call: NA
j_call: TRBJ2-6
cdr3_length: 19
cdr3_aa: CASSFRLVQLHSGANVLTF
cdr3_nt: TGTGCCAGCAGTTTTCGACTCGTGCAGCTCCACTCTGGGGCCAACGTCCTGACTTTC

v_call: TRBV18
clone_size: few
d_call: NA
j_call: TRBJ1-2
cdr3_length: 14
cdr3_aa: CASSPLRLDYGYTF
cdr3_nt: TGTGCCAGCTCACCGCTCAGGCTTGACTATGGCTACACCTTC

v_call: TRBV4-1
clone_size: few
d_call: TRBD2
j_call: TRBJ2-7
cdr3_length: 18
cdr3_aa: CASSQDILAGDISYEQYF
cdr3_nt: TGCGCCAGCAGCCAAGATATTCTAGCGGGGGATATCTCCTACGAGCAGTACTTC

v_call: TRBV29-1
clone_size: few
d_call: NA
j_call: TRBJ1-4
cdr3_length: 12
cdr3_aa: CSVLTTNEKLFF
cdr3_nt: TGCAGCGTTCTTACAACTAATGAAAAACTGTTTTTT

v_call: TRBV7-9
clone_size: NA
d_call: NA
j_call: TRBJ2-3
cdr3_length: 15
cdr3_aa: CASSLGPGRTDTQYF
cdr3_nt: TGTGCCAGCAGCTTAGGTCCGGGGAGAACAGATACGCAGTATTTT

v_call: TRBV23-1
clone_size: many
d_call: NA
j_call: TRBJ2-3
cdr3_length: 17
cdr3_aa: CASSHRSANPHTDTQYF
cdr3_nt: TGCGCCAGCAGTCATCGCAGCGCTAACCCCCACACAGATACGCAGTATTTT

v_call: TRBV30
clone_size: many
d_call: TRBD1
j_call: TRBJ1-5
cdr3_length: 13
cdr3_aa: CAWSQTGHQPQHF
cdr3_nt: TGTGCCTGGAGTCAGACAGGGCACCAGCCCCAGCATTTT

v_call: TRBV5-8
clone_size: few
d_call: NA
j_call: TRBJ2-1
cdr3_length: 15
cdr3_aa: CASSLVAGFYNEQFF
cdr3_nt: TGTGCCAGCAGCTTGGTTGCGGGGTTCTACAATGAGCAGTTCTTC

v_call: TRBV6-6
clone_size: NA
d_call: NA
j_call: TRBJ2-6
cdr3_length: 15
cdr3_aa: CASSYGRTGANVLTF
cdr3_nt: TGTGCCAGCAGTTACGGGCGAACTGGGGCCAACGTCCTGACTTTC

v_call: TRBV4-1
clone_size: NA
d_call: TRBD2
j_call: TRBJ2-3
cdr3_length: 19
cdr3_aa: CASSQGGGGGRRGTDTQYF
cdr3_nt: TGCGCCAGCAGCCAAGGAGGCGGGGGGGGCCGTCGGGGCACAGATACGCAGTATTTT

v_call: TRBV5-1
clone_size: NA
d_call: NA
j_call: TRBJ2-1
cdr3_length: 17
cdr3_aa: CASKGIGGLSSYNEQFF
cdr3_nt: TGCGCCAGCAAAGGGATTGGGGGGTTGAGCTCCTACAATGAGCAGTTCTTC

v_call: TRBV15
clone_size: NA
d_call: NA
j_call: TRBJ1-1
cdr3_length: 15
cdr3_aa: CATSRESTANTEAFF
cdr3_nt: TGTGCCACCAGCAGGGAAAGCACAGCAAACACTGAAGCTTTCTTT

v_call: TRBV18
clone_size: few
d_call: NA
j_call: TRBJ1-1
cdr3_length: 18
cdr3_aa: CASSPAGPGGGRNTEAFF
cdr3_nt: TGTGCCAGCTCACCCGCCGGCCCGGGGGGAGGAAGGAACACTGAAGCTTTCTTT

v_call: TRBV7-2
clone_size: NA
d_call: NA
j_call: TRBJ2-3
cdr3_length: 14
cdr3_aa: CASSFRSNRDTQYF
cdr3_nt: TGTGCCAGCAGCTTCCGATCGAACAGGGATACGCAGTATTTT